The T cell receptor beta chain described here comes from a study of cytomegalovirus exposure and HLA in healthy donors. General observations from the study: Rarity marked most TCR sequences, yet some public TCRs occurred in many donors. The TCR clusters that emerged in the first cohort tended, a later analysis found, to co-occur in the 110 or so validation repertoires.

Assay: immunoSEQ multiplex PCR; the TCRdb copy retains only in-frame clones and omits some. This sample has 200,000 or so clones, with about nine tenths found just once. As concerns this clone: The antigen remains unidentified.

The germline V gene encodes CDR1 KGHSH and CDR2 LQKENI. The CDR3 is made up of 16 amino acids. Trimming cost V 2 bases and J 7 bases; bases outside gene matches: 13. The receptor was derived from a woman aged 18-29 years in good health and CMV-seropositive. V is TRBV18 and J is TRBJ2-7; TRBD2 matches at 8 bases. Sample: PBMCs. The CDR3 here is CASSPGLQAGVPEQYF. The CDR3 bases are TGTGCCAGCTCACCAGGGCTTCAAGCGGGAGTGCCGGAGCAGTACTTC.